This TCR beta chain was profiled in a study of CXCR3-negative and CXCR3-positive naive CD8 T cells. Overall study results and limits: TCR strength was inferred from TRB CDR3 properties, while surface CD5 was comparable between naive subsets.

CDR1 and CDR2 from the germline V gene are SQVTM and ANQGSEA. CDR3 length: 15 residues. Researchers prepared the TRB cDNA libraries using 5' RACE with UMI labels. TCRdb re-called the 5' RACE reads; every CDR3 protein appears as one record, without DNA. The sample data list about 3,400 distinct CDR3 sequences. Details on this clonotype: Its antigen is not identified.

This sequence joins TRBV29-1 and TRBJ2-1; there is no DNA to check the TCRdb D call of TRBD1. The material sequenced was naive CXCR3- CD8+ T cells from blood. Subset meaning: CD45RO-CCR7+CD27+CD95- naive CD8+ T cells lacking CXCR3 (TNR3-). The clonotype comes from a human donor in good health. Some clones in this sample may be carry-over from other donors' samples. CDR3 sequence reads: CSVVLGASSYNEQFF.